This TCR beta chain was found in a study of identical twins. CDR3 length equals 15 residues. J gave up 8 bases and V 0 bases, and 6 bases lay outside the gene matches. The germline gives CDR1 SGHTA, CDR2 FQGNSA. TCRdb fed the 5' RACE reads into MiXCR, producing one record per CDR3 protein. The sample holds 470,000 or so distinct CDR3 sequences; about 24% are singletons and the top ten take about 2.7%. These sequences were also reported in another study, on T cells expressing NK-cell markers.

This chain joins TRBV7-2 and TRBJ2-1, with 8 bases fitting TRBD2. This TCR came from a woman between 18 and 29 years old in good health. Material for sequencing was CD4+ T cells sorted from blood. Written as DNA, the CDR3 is TGTGCCAGCAGCTTAGCTTGGTCGGGAGGGCATGAGCAGTTCTTC. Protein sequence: CASSLAWSGGHEQFF.